Sequencing of this T cell receptor beta chain was carried out in a study of CD8 T cells in Susac syndrome. This clonotype has only one observation. The CDR3 sequence is 13 residues long. In germline, CDR1 is SNHLY, CDR2 FYNNEI. Trimming cost V 6 bases and J 7 bases; bases outside gene matches: 6. When the RNA was reverse transcribed, random hexamers were used with an input of about 0.5 to 1 ug. TCRdb analysed the immunoSEQ multiplex PCR reads with MiXCR anew, one entry per CDR3 protein. The profile shows 200,000 to 300,000 distinct CDR3 sequences, 90% to 97% of them singletons. Sequenced: CD4+ T cells from PBMCs. The sequence derives from a human donor with Susac syndrome. The J gene is TRBJ2-7, the V gene TRBV2, with 10 bases aligning to TRBD1. CDR3 DNA: TGTGCCAGCAGATGGGACAGGGGTCGGGAGCAGTACTTC. Translation gives CASRWDRGREQYF.